This T cell receptor (beta chain) is from a study of T cells in Graves' hyperthyroidism and ophthalmopathy. A single count supports this clonotype. Template material for amplifying TCR beta CDR3 regions consisted of RNA transcripts. First-round RT-PCR targeting the TCR CDR3 was performed with the HTBI primer set. MiXCR, run by TCRdb on the multiplex PCR reads, gives a single entry per CDR3 protein. This table has fewer than 650,000 distinct CDR3 sequences, 13% to 15% appearing once. The CDR3 has 17 amino acids. From germline, CDR1 is SGHNT and CDR2 YYREEE (reference sequence). Deletions cut 0 bases from V and 1 base from J, with 14 bases between.

What was sequenced was blood. The sequence derives from a woman between 18 and 29 years old with Graves' ophthalmopathy. The chain carries TRBV5-4 and TRBJ1-5; D not resolved. The CDR3 DNA sequence: TGTGCCAGCAGCTTGGTCCCGCGGGGAGGGAGCAATCAGCCCCAGCATTTT. This sequence encodes CASSLVPRGGSNQPQHF.